This is a list of T cell receptor beta chains from one sample in a study of lymphopenia after photon versus proton radiotherapy. Repertoires were generated with immunoSEQ multiplex PCR, while TCRdb's copy carries only in-frame clones and drops some. The sample carries about 8,300 clones, just over 85% recorded once. The material sequenced was peripheral blood, taken from a patient treated with photon-based radiotherapy. These receptors all stem from a man older than 75 with cholangiocarcinoma. Each CDR3 is given with its conserved first and last residue. D genes are given only for firm matches. A clone size is listed for some rows: how often the clone was seen (once, few, many), or a class if it is expanded.

TRBV5-5,TRBJ1-1,-,-,CASSYRAGRMNTEAFF,TGTGCCAGCAGCTACCGGGCTGGCAGAATGAACACTGAAGCTTTCTTT
TRBV15,TRBJ1-1,-,-,CATSSLIGAAEAFF,TGTGCCACCAGCAGCTTGATAGGGGCAGCTGAAGCTTTCTTT
TRBV5-1,TRBJ1-1,TRBD1,-,CASSGQGGGTEAFF,TGCGCCAGCAGCGGACAGGGAGGTGGCACTGAAGCTTTCTTT
TRBV2,TRBJ1-1,-,-,CASSDQGLRMNTEAFF,TGTGCCAGCAGTGACCAGGGACTTCGCATGAACACTGAAGCTTTCTTT
TRBV29-1,TRBJ2-3,TRBD1,-,CSVDRGLPDTQYF,TGCAGCGTCGACAGGGGGCTACCAGATACGCAGTATTTT
TRBV20-1,TRBJ1-1,-,-,CSARALHKAFF,TGCAGTGCTAGAGCGTTGCATAAAGCTTTCTTT
TRBV4-1,TRBJ1-5,-,-,CASSQERVDLQGTPRAQPQHF,TGCGCCAGCAGCCAAGAACGGGTCGACTTGCAGGGGACCCCAAGGGCTCAGCCCCAGCATTTT
TRBV9,TRBJ2-3,-,-,CASSVGTDTQYF,TGTGCCAGCAGCGTAGGCACAGATACGCAGTATTTT
TRBV4-1,TRBJ2-1,TRBD1,-,CASSDRGRTNEQFF,TGCGCCAGCAGTGACAGGGGGAGAACTAATGAGCAGTTCTTC
TRBV7-9,TRBJ2-5,TRBD2,-,CASSFSGGALETQYF,TGTGCCAGCAGCTTTAGCGGGGGGGCCCTCGAGACCCAGTACTTC
TRBV30,TRBJ2-1,-,once,CAWSPGDEQFF,TGTGCCTGGAGTCCCGGAGATGAGCAGTTCTTC
TRBV7-9,TRBJ2-3,-,-,CASSSAAGDTQYF,TGTGCCAGCAGCTCCGCGGCAGGAGATACGCAGTATTTT
TRBV7-8,TRBJ1-2,-,-,CASSRGGAGGYTF,TGTGCCAGCAGCCGCGGGGGGGCGGGAGGCTACACCTTC
TRBV15,TRBJ2-1,-,-,CATSPGAHNEQFF,TGTGCCACCAGCCCGGGGGCCCACAATGAGCAGTTCTTC